This is a list of T cell receptor beta chains from one sample in a study of T cells in Graves' hyperthyroidism and ophthalmopathy. TCRdb called the multiplex PCR reads again in MiXCR, with one record for every CDR3 protein. The sample has about 400,000 distinct CDR3 sequences, roughly 15% seen once. Source material: blood. These receptors originate from a woman aged 25-40 years with Graves' ophthalmopathy. The CDR3 runs from the conserved cysteine through the conserved F or W. A D gene is named only where the DNA matches it firmly. Some rows mark clone size as missing; the rest say once, few, many or name a class of expanded clone.

>.|many|TRBV27|TRBJ2-2
CASSFHPGVTGELFF
TGTGCCAGCAGTTTCCACCCAGGGGTCACCGGGGAGCTGTTTTTT
>TRBD1|.|TRBV30|TRBJ1-1
CAWGQGAITEAFF
TGTGCCTGGGGACAGGGGGCGATCACTGAAGCTTTCTTT
>.|many|TRBV2|TRBJ2-2
CASSGLSRNTGELFF
TGTGCCAGCAGTGGATTGAGCCGTAACACCGGGGAGCTGTTTTTT
>.|.|TRBV24-1|TRBJ2-7
CATSDPASYEQYF
TGTGCCACCAGTGACCCCGCCTCCTACGAGCAGTACTTC
>.|.|TRBV6-2/TRBV6-3|TRBJ2-1
CACSQGPYNEQLF
TGTGCCTGCTCCCAGGGCCCCTACAATGAGCAGCTCTTC
>.|many|TRBV7-2|TRBJ2-7
CASSAGRRTYEQYF
TGTGCCAGCAGCGCGGGACGGAGGACCTACGAGCAGTACTTC
>.|many|TRBV19|TRBJ2-7
CASSMGDLYEQYF
TGTGCCAGTAGTATGGGGGATCTCTACGAGCAGTACTTC
>.|many|TRBV20-1|TRBJ2-1
CSASGRSSLYNEQFF
TGCAGTGCTAGCGGGCGAAGCTCCTTATACAATGAGCAGTTCTTC
>.|.|TRBV5-1|TRBJ2-1
CASSSPITNEQFF
TGCGCCAGCAGCTCTCCGATAACTAATGAGCAGTTCTTC
>.|many|TRBV28|TRBJ2-7
CASGEEAGEQYF
TGTGCCAGCGGGGAGGAGGCCGGCGAGCAGTACTTC
>.|many|TRBV27|TRBJ1-2
CASSLSGWDPYYGYTF
TGTGCCAGCAGTTTATCGGGTTGGGATCCCTACTATGGCTACACCTTC
>.|.|TRBV5-8|TRBJ1-2
CASSLQAGGYTF
TGTGCCAGCAGCTTACAGGCTGGGGGCTACACCTTC
>.|.|TRBV5-8|TRBJ1-1
CASSLWGQVNTEAFF
TGTGCCAGCAGCTTGTGGGGCCAAGTAAACACTGAAGCTTTCTTT
>.|many|TRBV28|TRBJ1-6
CASSPSGGRSPLHF
TGTGCCAGCAGTCCTTCTGGGGGGCGGTCACCCCTCCACTTT
>.|many|TRBV2|TRBJ2-1
CASSDRHGGTRNEQFF
TGTGCCAGCAGTGATCGACACGGAGGGACCCGTAATGAGCAGTTCTTC
>TRBD1|many|TRBV20-1|TRBJ1-1
CSARSGGKLEAFF
TGCAGTGCTAGATCAGGGGGGAAACTTGAAGCTTTCTTT
>TRBD2|many|TRBV6-1|TRBJ2-7
CASSYFGTNYEQYF
TGTGCCAGCAGTTATTTCGGGACTAACTACGAGCAGTACTTC
>.|.|TRBV7-9|TRBJ1-2
CASRSEGLNYGYTF
TGTGCCAGCAGGTCGGAAGGACTAAACTATGGCTACACCTTC
>.|few|TRBV20-1|TRBJ2-7
CSARPLGQGGSYEQYF
TGCAGTGCTAGACCCCTCGGACAGGGAGGGTCCTACGAGCAGTACTTC
>TRBD2|few|TRBV6-5|TRBJ2-1
CASSYIGLAYNEQFF
TGTGCCAGCAGTTACATAGGACTAGCATACAATGAGCAGTTCTTC
>TRBD1|many|TRBV30|TRBJ1-5
CAWSVQTTGGPLCNQPQHF
TGTGCCTGGAGTGTACAGACGACAGGGGGCCCGCTCTGCAATCAGCCCCAGCATTTT
>.|few|TRBV19|TRBJ2-3
CASSILGGASDTQYF
TGTGCCAGTAGTATTCTAGGGGGGGCGTCAGATACGCAGTATTTT
>TRBD2|many|TRBV7-2|TRBJ2-2
CASSLTGTRVTGELFF
TGTGCCAGCAGCTTAACGGGGACTAGAGTTACCGGGGAGCTGTTTTTT
>.|.|TRBV5-4|TRBJ2-7
CASSRRDLSSYEQYF
TGTGCCAGCAGTCGACGGGACTTGAGCTCCTACGAGCAGTACTTC
>.|many|TRBV20-1|TRBJ1-5
CSASRPFNQPQHF
TGCAGTGCTAGCCGGCCCTTCAATCAGCCCCAGCATTTT